Reported below is one TCR beta chain. The sample is drawn from a study of blood T cell repertoires in COVID-19. Across the whole study: Donors in the United States, Italy and Spain gave samples during acute or convalescent COVID-19.

Germline V gene lookup returns CDR1 LNHDA and CDR2 SQIVND (reference sequence). Trimming stripped 6 bases from V and 11 bases from J, with 19 bases between. The CDR3 extends over 13 amino acids. Data came from immunoSEQ multiplex PCR; TCRdb stores just in-frame clones and leaves some out. The data hold 50,000 or so clones, with around nine tenths observed a single time. The sample comprised peripheral blood. The origin of this receptor is a man aged 50 to 59 with active COVID-19. This rearrangement joins TRBV19 to TRBJ1-1; a possible D gene is TRBD1 (6 bases). The CDR3 DNA reads as TGTGCCAGTAGCGTTCCGGGGGGGGCGTCTGCTTTCTTT. Protein sequence: CASSVPGGASAFF.